This T cell receptor beta chain was identified during a study of T cell clonotyping in hematopoietic cell transplantation. Concerning this clone itself: Its specificity is not known.

Profiled with immunoSEQ multiplex PCR; TCRdb holds only in-frame clones, not every one. The sample includes some 29,000 clones, roughly nine tenths of them seen just once. Samples: about 28 days before transplant, then days 30, 100 and 180 after. Broader study findings: Cells were unsorted, so CD4 and CD8 contributions were not separated.

CDR3 size: 11 residues. Germline CDR1 reads SGHRS; CDR2 reads YFSETQ. V was clipped by 4 bases and J by 2 bases, with 3 bases between them. The starting material was PBMCs, obtained 100 days after allogeneic stem cell transplant. The V call is TRBV5-1, the J call TRBJ2-5; D ambiguous. The TCR was taken from a female patient aged 50-59 years who had an allogeneic stem cell transplant from a related donor, so the T cells may come from the graft donor. Some clones in this sample may be carry-over from other donors' samples. The CDR3: CASSVQETQYF. The CDR3 DNA is TGCGCCAGCAGCGTTCAAGAGACCCAGTACTTC.